Presented here are 19 T cell receptor beta chains from one specimen sequenced in a study of patients and donors after allogeneic stem cell transplantation. Each CDR3 protein is one row after TCRdb ran MiXCR on the RT-PCR reads. Of about 4,200 distinct CDR3 sequences listed, about 15% are singletons. Sequencing was carried out using blood, either unsorted or a sorted T cell fraction (not recorded which). The receptors were gathered from a human donor who was either an allogeneic HSCT recipient or a stem cell or donor lymphocyte infusion donor (not recorded which). It is not recorded whose cells these are; they may come from a transplant donor.

The chain combines TRBV18 with TRBJ2-1, with no clear D. Germline V gives CDR1 KGHSH, CDR2 LQKENI. Trimming took off 3 bases at V and 4 bases at J, with 22 bases between the two ends. The CDR3 covers 18 residues. CDR3 nucleotide sequence: TGTGCCAGCTCACCCCTCTTTGCCGGCACGTTCCCATACAATGAGCAGTTCTTC. It specifies CASSPLFAGTFPYNEQFF.

This clonotype appeared many times. The chain links TRBV18 to TRBJ1-1; D not certain. CDR1 is KGHSH and CDR2 is LQKENI in the germline V gene. Trimming shortened V by 2 bases and J by 1 base, and 8 bases separated the two germline ends. The CDR3 covers 14 residues. Here the CDR3 reads CASSPGRSNTEAFF. The CDR3 DNA reads as TGTGCCAGCTCACCAGGCAGGTCGAACACTGAAGCTTTCTTT.

The chain couples TRBV12-5 to TRBJ2-4, with a weak D call TRBD2 (8 bases). The CDR3 extends over 22 amino acids. The germline V and J ends were trimmed by 4 bases and 6 bases, with 37 bases remaining between them. Germline lookup yields CDR1 LGHNT and CDR2 FRNRAP. The CDR3 is CASGSYGTALGIAGWGRNIQYF. The CDR3 DNA is TGTGCTAGTGGTTCCTACGGGACAGCCCTTGGGATAGCGGGATGGGGGAGAAACATTCAGTACTTC.

This clonotype counts as medium-sized. The chain is built from TRBV7-6 and TRBJ1-2, with D perhaps matching TRBD1 (5 bases). The CDR3 has 13 amino acids. Between the trimmed V and J ends, which lost 1 base and 5 bases, there was a span of 8 bases. The V gene's germline CDR1 is SGHVS and CDR2 FNYEAQ. CDR3 protein: CASSLGGGYGYTF. DNA of the CDR3: TGTGCCAGCAGCTTAGGGGGGGGATATGGCTACACCTTC.

The chain employs TRBV10-3 and TRBJ1-6; D may be TRBD1 (6 bases). The CDR3 consists of 13 residues. Germline CDR1 reads ENHRY; CDR2 reads SYGVKD. V was pared by 4 bases and J by 10 bases, with 11 bases between. The CDR3 region is CAISGQVKSPLHF. The CDR3 nucleotides are TGTGCCATCAGTGGACAGGTAAAATCACCCCTCCACTTT.

This clonotype has more than one count but fewer than ten. The rearrangement links TRBV6-1 to TRBJ1-4, with a tentative D call TRBD1 (5 bases). Germline V gene data show CDR1 as MNHNS and CDR2 as SASEGT. The CDR3 is made up of 16 amino acids. Trimming took off 3 bases at V and 10 bases at J, with 21 bases between the two ends. The CDR3: CASSDPLEVKGRKLFF. The CDR3 DNA reads TGTGCCAGCAGTGATCCTCTTGAAGTCAAGGGGAGAAAACTGTTTTTT.

This clonotype appeared a few times. V gene TRBV2 combines with J gene TRBJ2-7; 9 bases are a match to TRBD1. V lost 7 bases and J lost 7; bases outside the gene matches: 11. The CDR3 runs 14 residues. Germline V gene data show CDR1 as SNHLY and CDR2 as FYNNEI. The CDR3 is CASTRTGEHREQYF. As DNA, the CDR3 is TGTGCCAGCACCCGGACAGGGGAGCATCGGGAGCAGTACTTC.

The V and J genes are TRBV19 and TRBJ2-3; the D gene is possibly TRBD2 (5 bases). Germline loops: CDR1 LNHDA, CDR2 SQIVND (reference sequence). Trimming left V 3 bases short and J 4 bases short, with 11 bases between. The CDR3 totals 14 residues. In DNA form, the CDR3 reads TGTGCCAGTAGTATTGCGGCGCGGGCAGATACGCAGTATTTT. Residues: CASSIAARADTQYF. Drawing the rest from reference TRBV19 and TRBJ2-3, the complete variable domain is DGGITQSPKYLFRKEGQNVTLSCEQNLNHDAMYWYRQDPGQGLRLIYYSQIVNDFQKGDIAEGYSVSREKKESFPLTVTSAQKNPTAFYLCASSIAARADTQYFGPGTRLTVL.

This clonotype was counted only a few times. The V gene is TRBV20-1, the J gene TRBJ2-1; 8 bases fit TRBD2. Unmatched junction bases numbered 16, after V lost 6 bases and J lost 9 bases. The CDR3 covers 15 residues. Germline V gene sequence: CDR1 DFQATT, CDR2 SNEGSKA (reference sequence). In DNA form, the CDR3 reads TGCAGTGCCCCCAATGCGGGAGGTAGCGGAATTGAGCAGTTCTTC. Residues: CSAPNAGGSGIEQFF.

V is TRBV27 and J is TRBJ2-3; D is perhaps TRBD1 (5 bases). Trimming pared 7 bases from V and 2 bases from J, leaving 16 bases between. Germline V lookup: CDR1 MNHEY, CDR2 SMNVEV (reference sequence). The CDR3 length is 15 residues. CDR3 in DNA: TGTGCCAGCAAGTTAGGTCAGGGTCCCACAGATACGCAGTATTTT. Protein: CASKLGQGPTDTQYF.

V usage is TRBV4-1 and J usage is TRBJ1-2, with 8 bases identical to TRBD1. This CDR3 region has 13 residues. From germline, CDR1 is MGHRA and CDR2 YSYEKL. The V and J ends lost 5 bases and 8 bases, in that order; junction bases with no gene match: 7. The CDR3 spells CASSYWTGRGYTF. Written as DNA, the CDR3 is TGCGCCAGCAGCTATTGGACAGGGCGCGGCTACACCTTC.

This clonotype was picked up a small number of times. The chain recombines TRBV5-5 with TRBJ2-7; D unclear. CDR1 and CDR2 from the germline V gene are SGHKS and YYEKEE (reference sequence). The V and J ends lost 0 bases and 0 bases respectively, with 7 bases between them. This CDR3 contains 14 residues. The CDR3 region is CASSLDYFSYEQYF. CDR3 sequence (DNA): TGTGCCAGCAGCTTGGACTACTTCTCCTACGAGCAGTACTTC.

This clonotype was counted only a few times. CDR3 sequence: CSARDWGRAPYEQYF. The CDR3 DNA reads TGCAGTGCTAGAGATTGGGGGCGGGCTCCCTACGAGCAGTACTTC. The J gene is TRBJ2-7, the V gene TRBV20-1; weak D call: TRBD1 (6 bases). Between the trimmed V and J ends, which lost 0 bases and 2 bases, there was a span of 14 bases. Germline V gives CDR1 DFQATT, CDR2 SNEGSKA (reference sequence). CDR3 length: 15 residues.

As for this clonotype: The junction does not match germline at one end; this may be a read error. The chain carries TRBV19 and TRBJ1-5; D is uncertain. The CDR3 is 12 residues long. Germline V gene lookup returns CDR1 LNHDA and CDR2 SQIVND (reference sequence). In DNA form, the CDR3 reads TGTGCCAGCACCGAGCATAATCTGCCCCAGCATTTT. This encodes CASTEHNLPQHF. Variable domain in full (rest from reference TRBV19 and TRBJ1-5): DGGITQSPKYLFRKEGQNVTLSCEQNLNHDAMYWYRQDPGQGLRLIYYSQIVNDFQKGDIAEGYSVSREKKESFPLTVTSAQKNPTAFYLCASTEHNLPQHFGDGTRLSIL.

V usage is TRBV28 and J usage is TRBJ1-4; maybe TRBD1 (5 bases). The V and J ends lost 3 bases and 8 bases respectively, with 13 bases between them. Per germline, CDR1 MDHEN and CDR2 SYDVKM. CDR3 length: 14 amino acids. The CDR3 DNA reads as TGTGCCAGCAGTTTTCTGGGGGAGAGGGAAAAACTGTTTTTT. It is translated as CASSFLGEREKLFF.

The chain uses TRBV7-9 and TRBJ2-3; 8 bases are shared with TRBD1. CDR1 is SEHNR, CDR2 FQNEAQ, per germline (reference sequence). The CDR3 has 17 amino acids. V shed 4 bases, J shed 5 bases, and the junction held 14 bases outside the gene matches. CDR3 coding DNA: TGTGCCAGCAGCTCCAGGACAGGGAGGTTTTGGATAGATACGCAGTATTTT. Amino acids: CASSSRTGRFWIDTQYF.

The CDR3 spells CASRTGPQETQYF. The CDR3 DNA is TGTGCCAGCAGAACAGGTCCCCAAGAGACCCAGTACTTC. V gene TRBV6-4 combines with J gene TRBJ2-5; TRBD1 might be the D (5 bases). V lost 6 bases, J lost 1 base, and 9 bases lay in between. Germline V gene sequence: CDR1 MRHNA, CDR2 SNTAGT. The CDR3 length is 13 residues.

This clonotype appeared a few times. The rearrangement uses TRBV9 and TRBJ1-1; TRBD1 is a possible D gene (6 bases). Germline CDR1 is SGDLS and CDR2 is YYNGEE. The length of the CDR3 is 14 residues. Trimming removed 4 bases from V and 5 bases from J, with 15 bases in between. In DNA, the CDR3 is TGTGCCAGCAGCCCCCATAGGGGGGGGACTGAAGCTTTCTTT. Its protein product is CASSPHRGGTEAFF.

This sequence joins TRBV5-1 and TRBJ2-7; 7 bases match TRBD1. This CDR3 contains 15 residues. V shed 0 bases, J shed 7 bases, and the junction held 10 bases outside the gene matches. Germline V gives CDR1 SGHRS, CDR2 YFSETQ. The CDR3 region has the DNA TGCGCCAGCAGCTTGGACGGGACAGCAGTTCTGGAGCAGTACTTC. As protein: CASSLDGTAVLEQYF.